This is a list of T cell receptor beta chains from one sample in a study of T cell responses to AZD1222 COVID-19 vaccine. Clones were read by immunoSEQ multiplex PCR, and TCRdb kept only the in-frame ones, dropping some. Found here are 150,000 to 200,000 clones, 88% of them singletons; the top ten hold roughly 26%. This sample comprised peripheral blood, obtained 28 days after the second AZD1222 dose. The receptors come from an adult who received the AZD1222 COVID-19 vaccine. CDR3s include the opening cysteine and the closing phenylalanine or tryptophan. Fields, in order: D gene, clone size, V gene, J gene, CDR3 protein, CDR3 DNA. A D gene is named only where the DNA matches it firmly. Expanded clones get a size class; other rows say once, few or many, or leave the size out.

D gene: NA; clone size: once; V gene: TRBV19; J gene: TRBJ1-1; CDR3 protein: CASSIGGLGAFF; CDR3 DNA: TGTGCCAGTAGTATTGGCGGCCTAGGAGCTTTCTTT
D gene: NA; clone size: NA; V gene: TRBV2; J gene: TRBJ2-7; CDR3 protein: CASNPQGAASYEQYF; CDR3 DNA: TGTGCCAGCAACCCACAAGGAGCGGCCTCCTACGAGCAGTACTTC
D gene: NA; clone size: NA; V gene: TRBV6-5; J gene: TRBJ2-5; CDR3 protein: CASSYRERETQYF; CDR3 DNA: TGTGCCAGCAGTTACAGGGAAAGGGAGACCCAGTACTTC
D gene: NA; clone size: NA; V gene: TRBV19; J gene: TRBJ2-3; CDR3 protein: CASRIGLRRGATDTQYF; CDR3 DNA: TGTGCCAGTAGGATCGGGTTACGTCGGGGAGCCACAGATACGCAGTATTTT
D gene: NA; clone size: NA; V gene: TRBV28; J gene: TRBJ2-5; CDR3 protein: CASSSRAWYQETQYF; CDR3 DNA: TGTGCCAGCAGTTCCAGGGCATGGTACCAAGAGACCCAGTACTTC
D gene: TRBD1; clone size: NA; V gene: TRBV29-1; J gene: TRBJ1-2; CDR3 protein: CSVAEDRSYGYTF; CDR3 DNA: TGCAGCGTCGCGGAGGACAGGAGCTATGGCTACACCTTC
D gene: NA; clone size: NA; V gene: TRBV7-2; J gene: TRBJ2-6; CDR3 protein: CASSLRGLERRAGANVLTF; CDR3 DNA: TGTGCCAGCAGCTTAAGAGGACTTGAGCGGAGGGCTGGGGCCAACGTCCTGACTTTC
D gene: TRBD1; clone size: NA; V gene: TRBV10-1; J gene: TRBJ1-1; CDR3 protein: CASTIQGTGVEAFF; CDR3 DNA: TGCGCCAGCACCATACAAGGGACAGGGGTTGAAGCTTTCTTT
D gene: NA; clone size: NA; V gene: TRBV19; J gene: TRBJ1-5; CDR3 protein: CASSMTGQQAQHF; CDR3 DNA: TGTGCCAGTAGTATGACAGGCCAGCAGGCCCAGCATTTT
D gene: TRBD1; clone size: few; V gene: TRBV4-3; J gene: TRBJ2-7; CDR3 protein: CASSQRTGPYEQYF; CDR3 DNA: TGCGCCAGCAGCCAGAGGACAGGGCCCTACGAGCAGTACTTC
D gene: NA; clone size: once; V gene: TRBV28; J gene: TRBJ1-5; CDR3 protein: CASTSSGPHLTQHF; CDR3 DNA: TGTGCCAGCACCTCTTCGGGGCCCCATTTGACCCAGCATTTT
D gene: TRBD1; clone size: NA; V gene: TRBV6-5; J gene: TRBJ1-4; CDR3 protein: CASSLDRVIEKLFF; CDR3 DNA: TGTGCCAGCAGTCTGGACAGGGTAATCGAAAAACTGTTTTTT
D gene: TRBD2; clone size: NA; V gene: TRBV28; J gene: TRBJ2-5; CDR3 protein: CASSLAGGGETQYF; CDR3 DNA: TGTGCCAGCAGTCTAGCGGGAGGCGGTGAGACCCAGTACTTC
D gene: NA; clone size: NA; V gene: TRBV9; J gene: TRBJ2-7; CDR3 protein: CASSVMLVDNEQYF; CDR3 DNA: TGTGCCAGCAGCGTAATGCTCGTGGACAACGAGCAGTACTTC
D gene: NA; clone size: NA; V gene: TRBV18; J gene: TRBJ1-1; CDR3 protein: CASSPRGGLNTEAFF; CDR3 DNA: TGTGCCAGCTCACCACGAGGGGGGTTGAACACTGAAGCTTTCTTT
D gene: TRBD1; clone size: NA; V gene: TRBV19; J gene: TRBJ1-5; CDR3 protein: CASSIARGRDQPQHF; CDR3 DNA: TGTGCCAGTAGTATAGCCAGGGGGCGCGATCAGCCCCAGCATTTT
D gene: TRBD1; clone size: NA; V gene: TRBV7-9; J gene: TRBJ1-6; CDR3 protein: CASSLGRDRPNSPLHF; CDR3 DNA: TGTGCCAGCAGCCTTGGGCGGGACAGGCCTAATTCACCCCTCCACTTT
D gene: TRBD2; clone size: NA; V gene: TRBV5-1; J gene: TRBJ2-7; CDR3 protein: CASGLAGLYEQYF; CDR3 DNA: TGCGCCAGTGGACTAGCGGGACTCTACGAGCAGTACTTC
D gene: TRBD1; clone size: once; V gene: TRBV4-3; J gene: TRBJ2-7; CDR3 protein: CASSQDQGTGHTGEQYF; CDR3 DNA: TGCGCCAGCAGCCAAGATCAAGGGACAGGGCATACGGGCGAGCAGTACTTC
D gene: NA; clone size: NA; V gene: TRBV7-3; J gene: TRBJ2-3; CDR3 protein: CASSLLNQASTDTQYF; CDR3 DNA: TGTGCCAGCAGCCTCCTCAACCAGGCTAGCACAGATACGCAGTATTTT
D gene: TRBD2; clone size: NA; V gene: TRBV24-1; J gene: TRBJ2-5; CDR3 protein: CATSDFTGTSGMWRETQYF; CDR3 DNA: TGTGCCACCAGTGATTTTACCGGGACTAGCGGGATGTGGCGGGAGACCCAGTACTTC
D gene: TRBD2; clone size: NA; V gene: TRBV28; J gene: TRBJ2-7; CDR3 protein: CASSFSSGRKYF; CDR3 DNA: TGTGCCAGCAGTTTTTCTAGCGGGAGGAAGTACTTC
D gene: TRBD1; clone size: NA; V gene: TRBV24-1; J gene: TRBJ1-5; CDR3 protein: CATSDANRGNQPQHF; CDR3 DNA: TGTGCCACCAGTGATGCGAACAGGGGGAATCAGCCCCAGCATTTT
D gene: NA; clone size: NA; V gene: TRBV9; J gene: TRBJ1-5; CDR3 protein: CASSVAGSSNQPQHF; CDR3 DNA: TGTGCCAGCAGCGTAGCCGGGTCATCAAATCAGCCCCAGCATTTT
D gene: NA; clone size: NA; V gene: TRBV7-9; J gene: TRBJ1-1; CDR3 protein: CASSLDQTSTEAFF; CDR3 DNA: TGTGCCAGCAGCTTAGACCAGACTTCTACTGAAGCTTTCTTT
D gene: NA; clone size: NA; V gene: TRBV6-2/TRBV6-3; J gene: TRBJ2-7; CDR3 protein: CASSPGRSYEQYF; CDR3 DNA: TGTGCCAGCAGTCCAGGTCGCTCCTACGAGCAGTACTTC
D gene: NA; clone size: NA; V gene: TRBV19; J gene: TRBJ2-5; CDR3 protein: CASPETQYF; CDR3 DNA: TGTGCCAGTCCGGAGACCCAGTACTTC
D gene: TRBD2; clone size: NA; V gene: TRBV7-9; J gene: TRBJ2-7; CDR3 protein: CASSPGASGNYEQYF; CDR3 DNA: TGTGCCAGCAGCCCCGGGGCTAGCGGGAACTACGAGCAGTACTTC
D gene: TRBD1; clone size: NA; V gene: TRBV6-5; J gene: TRBJ1-2; CDR3 protein: CASTRDSPNYGYTF; CDR3 DNA: TGTGCCAGCACCAGGGACAGTCCTAACTATGGCTACACCTTC
D gene: TRBD1; clone size: NA; V gene: TRBV11-2; J gene: TRBJ2-7; CDR3 protein: CASTIGRWDRGTYEQYF; CDR3 DNA: TGTGCCAGCACCATAGGGCGGTGGGACAGGGGAACCTACGAGCAGTACTTC